Listed here are 31 T cell receptor beta chains from one sample, sequenced in a study of cytotoxic CD8 clonotypes in ibrutinib-treated CLL. Profiling relied on immunoSEQ multiplex PCR, and the TCRdb table lists in-frame clones only, not all of them. The table has about 130,000 clones, approximately 85% seen once; the top ten hold roughly 2%. The sequencing here drew on PBMCs, taken after 24 months of ibrutinib treatment. The receptors stem from a human donor with chronic lymphocytic leukemia.

The genes are TRBV7-2 and TRBJ2-7; D call uncertain. CDR3 length: 14 residues. V was clipped by 0 bases and J by 1 base, with 7 bases between them. CDR1 SGHTA and CDR2 FQGNSA come from the germline V gene. The CDR3 reads CASSLAPSSYEQYF. DNA for the CDR3: TGTGCCAGCAGCTTAGCCCCAAGTTCCTACGAGCAGTACTTC.

This clone has more than one count but fewer than ten. This chain links TRBV4-3 with TRBJ1-5, with TRBD1 matching 7 bases. V shed 4 bases and J 10 bases; nucleotides not matched to a gene: 10. The CDR3 runs 14 residues. Germline CDR1 is LGHNA and CDR2 is YSLEER. The CDR3 is CASSRFTGVEPQHF. In nucleotides, the CDR3 is TGCGCCAGCAGCCGTTTTACAGGGGTCGAACCCCAGCATTTT.

The chain employs TRBV6-6 and TRBJ1-1; 7 nucleotides match TRBD1. V lost 6 bases and J lost 5; bases outside the gene matches: 9. The germline V gene has CDR1 MNHNY and CDR2 SVGAGI (reference sequence). This CDR3 comprises 14 residues. DNA for the CDR3: TGTGCCAGCAGAACGACAGGGAGGGGGACTGAAGCTTTCTTT. Translation gives CASRTTGRGTEAFF.

The V gene is TRBV4-1, the J gene TRBJ2-7; D remains unclear. The germline CDR1 and CDR2 sequences are MGHRA and YSYEKL. The CDR3 spans 13 residues. V was trimmed by 7 bases and J by 7 bases, leaving 17 bases between them. The CDR3 spells CASKSPGIGEQYF. In DNA, the CDR3 is TGCGCCAGCAAAAGCCCCGGCATAGGGGAGCAGTACTTC.

The chain is built from TRBV5-1 and TRBJ2-7, with D uncertain. There are 16 residues in the CDR3. Trimming took off 5 bases at V and 2 bases at J, with 20 bases between the two ends. The germline gives CDR1 SGHRS, CDR2 YFSETQ. The CDR3 spells CASRGDARSPTYEQYF. In nucleotides, the CDR3 is TGCGCCAGCAGGGGCGACGCGAGGAGTCCGACCTACGAGCAGTACTTC.

In DNA, the CDR3 is TGTGCCAGCAGCTTAGAGAAAGGGACAGCCGTCAACTATGGCTACACCTTC. Encoded protein: CASSLEKGTAVNYGYTF. The chain combines TRBV7-9 with TRBJ1-2; 7 bases agree with TRBD1. Trimming at V came to 1 base and at J to 2 bases, leaving 10 bases not matched to a gene. The CDR3 extends over 17 amino acids. Germline CDR1 reads SEHNR; CDR2 reads FQNEAQ (reference sequence).

The chain is built from TRBV27 and TRBJ2-3, with a tentative D call TRBD1 (6 bases). Trimming took off 6 bases at V and 0 bases at J, with 13 bases between the two ends. From germline, CDR1 is MNHEY and CDR2 SMNVEV (reference sequence). There are 15 residues in the CDR3. CDR3 protein: CASSPDRASTDTQYF. DNA for the CDR3: TGTGCCAGCAGCCCGGACAGAGCTAGCACAGATACGCAGTATTTT.

This chain links TRBV29-1 with TRBJ2-7; D is undetermined. Trimming took 0 bases from V and 4 from J, leaving 4 bases between them. Looked up from germline, CDR1 is SQVTM and CDR2 is ANQGSEA. The CDR3 totals 11 residues. CDR3 DNA: TGCAGCGTTGAAGAGGTTTACGAGCAGTACTTC. It encodes CSVEEVYEQYF.

V and J are TRBV18 and TRBJ1-6; 9 bases line up with TRBD1. The CDR3 totals 15 residues. Germline V CDR1 and CDR2: KGHSH, LQKENI. J gave up 8 bases and V 1 base, and 3 bases lay outside the gene matches. In nucleotides, the CDR3 is TGTGCCAGCTCACCACAGGGACAGGGAGATTCACCCCTCCACTTT. This translates into CASSPQGQGDSPLHF.

CDR3 residues: CATSMDPASNQPQHF. CDR3 nucleotide sequence: TGTGCCACCAGCATGGACCCGGCGAGCAATCAGCCCCAGCATTTT. This rearrangement joins TRBV15 to TRBJ1-5; no firm D call. In germline, CDR1 is LNHNV, CDR2 YYDKDF (reference sequence). V was cut by 4 bases and J by 1 base, with 11 bases left in between. The CDR3 covers 15 residues.

The CDR3 DNA is TGCGCCAGCAGCTTGGGTGGCGTTAGCACAGATACGCAGTATTTT. Its protein is CASSLGGVSTDTQYF. The chain carries TRBV5-1 and TRBJ2-3; D unresolved. The CDR3 loop spans 15 amino acids. From germline, CDR1 is SGHRS and CDR2 YFSETQ. The V end lost 0 bases, the J end lost 0 bases, and 8 bases lay between the germline ends.

The J gene is TRBJ1-2, the V gene TRBV28; D perhaps matches TRBD1 (5 bases). V shed 5 bases and J shed 4 bases, with 14 bases lying between them. CDR3 length: 14 residues. Germline CDR1 reads MDHEN; CDR2 reads SYDVKM. This chain's CDR3 is CASSGGGTFYGYTF. DNA for the CDR3: TGTGCCAGCAGTGGTGGGGGGACCTTCTATGGCTACACCTTC.

There are a few counts of this clone. The rearrangement uses TRBV5-4 and TRBJ1-1; 12 nucleotides line up with TRBD1. Germline assignment: CDR1 SGHNT and CDR2 YYREEE (reference sequence). V was pared by 3 bases and J by 7 bases, with 4 bases of the junction left unmatched. The CDR3 contains 14 residues. CDR3 sequence: CASSWDRGQGEAFF. The DNA for the CDR3 is TGTGCCAGCAGCTGGGACAGGGGGCAGGGTGAAGCTTTCTTT. Using reference TRBV5-4 and TRBJ1-1 for the parts outside the CDR3, the full variable domain is ETGVTQSPTHLIKTRGQQVTLRCSSQSGHNTVSWYQQALGQGPQFIFQYYREEENGRGNFPPRFSGLQFPNYSSELNVNALELDDSALYLCASSWDRGQGEAFFGQGTRLTVV.

The rearrangement links TRBV28 to TRBJ2-7; no clear D gene. The CDR3 contains 11 residues. Trimming stripped 7 bases from V and 6 bases from J, with 10 bases between. Looked up from germline, CDR1 is MDHEN and CDR2 is SYDVKM. DNA for the CDR3: TGTGCCAGCACCTGGGTGGGCGAGCAGTACTTC. Amino acid sequence: CASTWVGEQYF.

J is TRBJ2-7 and V is TRBV28; 10 bases map to TRBD1. The V and J ends lost 2 bases and 6 bases, in that order; junction bases with no gene match: 7. Germline V gene lookup returns CDR1 MDHEN and CDR2 SYDVKM. The CDR3 sequence is 15 residues long. The CDR3 sequence is CASSLPRQGATEQYF. The CDR3 nucleotides read TGTGCCAGCAGTTTACCCCGACAGGGGGCGACCGAGCAGTACTTC.

Only one count was recorded for this clone. The chain employs TRBV5-4 and TRBJ2-6, with D possibly matching TRBD1 (5 bases). This CDR3 spans 17 amino acids. CDR1 is SGHNT, CDR2 YYREEE, per germline (reference sequence). The ends were cut back, 0 bases at V and 0 bases at J, with 10 bases in the middle. CDR3: CASSLGGFTSGANVLTF. The CDR3 region has the DNA TGTGCCAGCAGCTTGGGGGGCTTCACCTCTGGGGCCAACGTCCTGACTTTC.

This sequence joins TRBV5-1 and TRBJ1-2; D is unclear. CDR1 and CDR2 (germline): SGHRS, YFSETQ. The V and J ends lost 4 bases and 6 bases respectively, with 16 bases between them. The CDR3 spans 14 residues. CDR3 DNA sequence: TGCGCCAGCAGCCCGGGAACAGAGGTGGATGGCTACACCTTC. It codes for CASSPGTEVDGYTF.

The V and J genes are TRBV10-3 and TRBJ1-1, with a possible D match to TRBD1 (6 bases). Germline values: CDR1 ENHRY, CDR2 SYGVKD. This CDR3 spans 13 amino acids. V was cut by 7 bases and J by 3 bases, with 12 bases left in between. This CDR3 is CAIKQGRDTEAFF. As DNA, the CDR3 is TGTGCCATCAAGCAGGGGAGAGACACTGAAGCTTTCTTT.

This chain connects TRBV18 to TRBJ2-1, with 9 bases aligning to TRBD1. The CDR3 has 15 amino acids. J lost 6 bases, V lost 0 bases, and 3 bases had no gene match. In germline, CDR1 is KGHSH, CDR2 LQKENI. DNA of the CDR3: TGTGCCAGCTCACCACCGGGACAGGGCGGCAATGAGCAGTTCTTC. Translating gives CASSPPGQGGNEQFF.

The rearrangement joins TRBV19 to TRBJ1-1; D may be TRBD1 (5 bases). CDR3 length equals 13 residues. Germline CDR1 reads LNHDA; CDR2 reads SQIVND (reference sequence). V was clipped by 4 bases and J by 5 bases, with 11 bases between them. The CDR3 here is CASSNGGRTEAFF. DNA for the CDR3: TGTGCCAGTAGTAATGGGGGGAGGACTGAAGCTTTCTTT.

The chain joins TRBV18 to TRBJ2-1, with D maybe TRBD1 (6 bases). V dropped 1 base and J dropped 1 base, with 17 bases sitting between them. Germline-derived CDR1 and CDR2 are KGHSH and LQKENI. The CDR3 loop spans 18 amino acids. CDR3 in amino acids: CASSPREGQGQSYNEQFF. As DNA, the CDR3 is TGTGCCAGCTCACCACGTGAGGGGCAGGGACAATCCTACAATGAGCAGTTCTTC.

This clone has just one count. This chain connects TRBV12-1 to TRBJ1-1; the table names TRBD1, a call not compared with the DNA. TRBV12-1 is designated a pseudogene. The length of the CDR3 is 13 residues. CDR3 region: CASSLRQGDLAFF. The CDR3 nucleotides read TGTGCCAGCAGCTTACGGCAGGGGGATTTAGCTTTCTTT.

The chain employs TRBV28 and TRBJ2-5, with 10 bases aligning to TRBD2. CDR1 and CDR2 from the germline V gene are MDHEN and SYDVKM. With V trimmed by 5 bases and J by 1 base, 4 bases remained unmatched. The CDR3 runs to 15 residues. The CDR3 spells CASSGLAVSQETQYF. Here the CDR3 DNA reads TGTGCCAGCAGTGGACTAGCGGTTAGCCAAGAGACCCAGTACTTC.

The V call is TRBV9, the J call TRBJ1-2, with D perhaps TRBD1 (5 bases). The germline V gene encodes CDR1 SGDLS and CDR2 YYNGEE. The CDR3 covers 13 residues. V lost 2 bases and J 2 bases, leaving 7 bases between the germline ends. CDR3 region: CASSVDSNYGYTF. As DNA, the CDR3 is TGTGCCAGCAGCGTTGACAGCAACTATGGCTACACCTTC.

The chain joins TRBV7-3 to TRBJ2-1, with D possibly matching TRBD1 (6 bases). The CDR3 runs 16 residues. The V end lost 2 bases, the J end lost 5 bases, and 16 bases lay between the germline ends. CDR1 and CDR2 from the germline V gene are SGHTA and FQGTGA. DNA for the CDR3: TGTGCCAGCAGCTTAGGGGCAGGGGAAGTACACAATGAGCAGTTCTTC. Its translation is CASSLGAGEVHNEQFF.

This chain joins TRBV6-6 and TRBJ2-1; maybe TRBD2 (5 bases). The CDR3 runs to 15 residues. Trimming pared 8 bases from V and 6 bases from J, leaving 20 bases between. Per germline, CDR1 MNHNY and CDR2 SVGAGI (reference sequence). CDR3 sequence: CASGWAIQRGNEQFF. For the CDR3, the DNA is TGTGCCAGCGGTTGGGCGATTCAACGGGGCAATGAGCAGTTCTTC.

This chain joins TRBV27 and TRBJ2-7; 12 nucleotides agree with TRBD2. Germline V gene lookup returns CDR1 MNHEY and CDR2 SMNVEV (reference sequence). The CDR3 spans 14 residues. Trimming removed 5 bases from V and 5 bases from J; junction bases left unmatched: 4. CDR3 loop: CASSPTSGSHEQYF. CDR3 coding DNA: TGTGCCAGCAGTCCGACTAGCGGGAGCCACGAGCAGTACTTC.

This sequence joins TRBV5-8 and TRBJ2-3; 11 bases are a match to TRBD2. This CDR3 spans 15 amino acids. In germline, CDR1 is SGHTS, CDR2 YDEGEE. The junction had 9 bases not matched to a gene; V was cut back by 10 bases and J by 2 bases. DNA for the CDR3: TGTGCCGGGACTAGCGGTCTGAGAGACACAGATACGCAGTATTTT. Encoded protein: CAGTSGLRDTDTQYF.

V is TRBV7-9 and J is TRBJ2-2, with D tentatively TRBD1 or TRBD2 (7 bases each). V was clipped by 5 bases and J by 5 bases, with 18 bases between them. This CDR3 is 16 amino acids long. CDR1 is SEHNR and CDR2 is FQNEAQ in the germline V gene (reference sequence). CDR3 in amino acids: CASSPRGQGDTGELFF. The CDR3 coding sequence is TGTGCCAGCAGCCCGCGGGGGCAGGGGGATACCGGGGAGCTGTTTTTT.

This chain uses TRBV7-6 with TRBJ1-1, with D perhaps TRBD1 (5 bases). CDR1 SGHVS and CDR2 FNYEAQ come from the germline V gene. There are 14 residues in the CDR3. V was cut by 1 base and J by 7 bases, with 13 bases left in between. The CDR3 loop is CASSLGGGGYEAFF. CDR3 coding DNA: TGTGCCAGCAGCTTAGGCGGGGGAGGGTATGAAGCTTTCTTT.

This clone was observed a single time. This chain uses TRBV11-2 with TRBJ1-1, with D tentatively TRBD1 (6 bases). Trimming pared 6 bases from V and 5 bases from J, leaving 13 bases between. Germline V gives CDR1 SGHAT, CDR2 FQNNGV. This CDR3 is built from 13 residues. The CDR3 bases are TGTGCCAGCAGTATGGACAGAAGAACTGAAGCTTTCTTT. Residues: CASSMDRRTEAFF.